Listed below are T cell receptor beta chains from one sample, sequenced in a study of shared clonotypes between healthy human individuals. TCRdb's copy holds only in-frame clones and misses some; the assay was immunoSEQ multiplex PCR. The table includes roughly 450,000 clones, approximately 79% detected once. Sequencing was performed on PBMCs. The receptors stem from a woman aged 40-49 years in good health. Some clones in this sample may be carry-over from other donors' samples. The CDR3 runs from the conserved cysteine through the conserved F or W. D genes are given only for firm matches. Only some rows state a clone size, as once, few, many or a class for expanded clones.

V,size,length,D,J,DNA,CDR3
TRBV5-1,NA,15,NA,TRBJ2-7,TGCGCCAGCAGCTTGGATCAGGGGATGAACTACGAGCAGTACTTC,CASSLDQGMNYEQYF
TRBV2,few,14,NA,TRBJ2-7,TGTGCCAGCGATGGACGGGGAAGCTCCTACGAGCAGTACTTC,CASDGRGSSYEQYF
TRBV20-1,NA,11,NA,TRBJ2-3,TGCAGTGCTAGTTCCTTAGATACGCAGTATTTT,CSASSLDTQYF
TRBV7-8,NA,13,NA,TRBJ2-1,TGTGCCAGCAGCTTAGCGACTAGTTTTGAGCAGTTCTTC,CASSLATSFEQFF
TRBV5-1,NA,16,TRBD2,TRBJ2-7,TGCGCCAGCAGTACAGGGACTAGCGGGAGATACTACGAGCAGTACTTC,CASSTGTSGRYYEQYF
TRBV5-1,few,14,NA,TRBJ1-2,TGCGCCAGCGGGGTAGAGAGCCATAACTATGGCTACACCTTC,CASGVESHNYGYTF
TRBV4-3,NA,19,NA,TRBJ2-4,TGCGCCAGCAGCCAAGGGGCCGGGGGACCGGGACTAGCCAAAAACATTCAGTACTTC,CASSQGAGGPGLAKNIQYF
TRBV18,NA,16,TRBD2,TRBJ2-1,TGTGCCAGCTCACCACGGAGCGGGAGCTCCTACAATGAGCAGTTCTTC,CASSPRSGSSYNEQFF
TRBV10-3,NA,15,TRBD1,TRBJ1-5,TGTGCCATCAAAAAAGACAGGGGTAGCAATCAGCCCCAGCATTTT,CAIKKDRGSNQPQHF
TRBV7-3,NA,13,TRBD1,TRBJ2-7,TGTGCCAGCAGCTTAGAGGGGGCGGGCGAGCAGTACTTC,CASSLEGAGEQYF
TRBV19,NA,15,TRBD1,TRBJ2-5,TGTGCCAGTACCACGAGGGCAGGGGGCTGGGAGACCCAGTACTTC,CASTTRAGGWETQYF
TRBV11-2,once,15,TRBD2,TRBJ2-1,TGTGCCAGCAGCCAAGGACTAGCGGGAAACAATGAGCAGTTCTTC,CASSQGLAGNNEQFF
TRBV4-2,NA,15,NA,TRBJ1-1,TGTGCCAACAGCCAAGATGTACAGAAAGACACTGAAGCTTTCTTT,CANSQDVQKDTEAFF
TRBV6-4,few,13,NA,TRBJ2-1,TGTGCCAGCAGTGTGGAGACTAACAATGAGCAGTTCTTC,CASSVETNNEQFF
TRBV28,NA,15,TRBD2,TRBJ2-1,TGTGCCAGCAGCCTGGGGGGACTAGCCCCCAATGAGCAGTTCTTC,CASSLGGLAPNEQFF
TRBV19,many,13,NA,TRBJ1-1,TGTGCCAGTAGTATAAGACAGAACACTGAAGCTTTCTTT,CASSIRQNTEAFF
TRBV5-1,NA,14,NA,TRBJ2-5,TGCGCCAGCAGGTGGGGGCTAGCTCAGGAGACCCAGTACTTC,CASRWGLAQETQYF
TRBV28,once,14,NA,TRBJ1-3,TGTGCCAGCAGTTTCGGGACTTCTGGAAACACCATATATTTT,CASSFGTSGNTIYF
TRBV2,NA,15,NA,TRBJ1-5,TGTGCCAGCACTCTGGGGGCCTCGGCTAATCAGCCCCAGCATTTT,CASTLGASANQPQHF
TRBV7-9,NA,13,NA,TRBJ2-7,TGTGCCAGCAGCTCCCCGAATGACTACGAGCAGTACTTC,CASSSPNDYEQYF
TRBV7-2,NA,14,NA,TRBJ2-3,TGTGCCAGCAGCTTAGCGGGAGTCGTAGATACGCAGTATTTT,CASSLAGVVDTQYF
TRBV9,NA,16,NA,TRBJ2-1,TGTGCCAGCAGCGTAGTTGGGGCAGCTACCTACAATGAGCAGTTCTTC,CASSVVGAATYNEQFF
TRBV4-1,NA,17,NA,TRBJ2-2,TGCGCCAGCAGCCAAGTCCCTAGCCCGTATGGGACCGGGGAGCTGTTTTTT,CASSQVPSPYGTGELFF
TRBV10-2,NA,15,NA,TRBJ2-3,TGCGCCAGCGGGGAACAGGGTCCGATCACAGATACGCAGTATTTT,CASGEQGPITDTQYF
TRBV7-2,few,14,NA,TRBJ2-3,TGTGCCAGCAGCCCAACCCTCATTGTCGATACGCAGTATTTT,CASSPTLIVDTQYF
TRBV5-1,NA,16,NA,TRBJ2-3,TGCGCCAGCAGCTTGGAGGGTGCAGGGACCACAGATACGCAGTATTTT,CASSLEGAGTTDTQYF
TRBV2,NA,15,TRBD2,TRBJ2-7,TGTGCCAGCAGTTCGGGACTAGCGGGACCCTACGAGCAGTACTTC,CASSSGLAGPYEQYF
TRBV5-4,NA,16,TRBD2,TRBJ2-1,TGTGCCAGCAGCTCCCCCAGTGCGGGAGAGGACAATGAGCAGTTCTTC,CASSSPSAGEDNEQFF
TRBV5-3,once,18,TRBD2,TRBJ2-7,TGTGCCAGAAGGTCCGGGACTAGCGGGAGGGCCGGAATCTACGAGCAGTACTTC,CARRSGTSGRAGIYEQYF
TRBV28,NA,13,NA,TRBJ1-1,TGTGCCAGCAGTTTCAATGAAGCCACTGAAGCTTTCTTT,CASSFNEATEAFF
TRBV28,once,15,NA,TRBJ1-2,TGCGCCAGCATCCATCCGACGGGAGACAACTATGGCTACACCTTC,CASIHPTGDNYGYTF
TRBV27,few,11,NA,TRBJ2-1,TGTGCCAGCAGTTTATACAATGAGCAGTTCTTC,CASSLYNEQFF
TRBV9,NA,18,TRBD2,TRBJ2-3,TGTGCCAGCAGCGCCCACTATATAGGTAGCGGGAGTGCAGATACGCAGTATTTT,CASSAHYIGSGSADTQYF
TRBV7-2,NA,14,TRBD2,TRBJ2-1,TGTGCCAGCAGCCTGGCCAGCGGGGTCAATGAGCAGTTCTTC,CASSLASGVNEQFF
TRBV7-9,NA,15,TRBD1,TRBJ2-6,TGTGCCAGCAGCGCGCAGGGGGCTGGGGCCAACGTCCTGACTTTC,CASSAQGAGANVLTF
TRBV19,NA,13,NA,TRBJ2-3,TGTGCCAGTAGTATCGGGAGTCGAGATACGCAGTATTTT,CASSIGSRDTQYF
TRBV19,once,15,TRBD1,TRBJ2-1,TGTGCCAGTAGTAGACGGACAGGGGCTACCAATGAGCAGTTCTTC,CASSRRTGATNEQFF
TRBV18,NA,16,NA,TRBJ1-1,TGTGCCAGCTTACCAACGGGCCTAAACATGGAGGGTGAAGCTTTCTTT,CASLPTGLNMEGEAFF
TRBV7-9,few,14,NA,TRBJ1-4,TGTGCCAGCAGCTTGGGTCAAGGAGAGGAAAAACTGTTTTTT,CASSLGQGEEKLFF
TRBV2,NA,14,NA,TRBJ2-7,TGTGCCAGCAGGAATCAGGGGGGGCCCTACGAGCAGTACTTC,CASRNQGGPYEQYF
TRBV6-4,NA,15,NA,TRBJ1-2,TGTGCCAGCAGTGAGTCCCCAGACAGTTTCGGTGGCTACACCTTC,CASSESPDSFGGYTF
TRBV21-1,once,15,NA,TRBJ2-7,TGTGCCAGCAGCAGGAGGACAGGGAAGACCTACGAGCAGTACTTC,CASSRRTGKTYEQYF
TRBV4-1,NA,22,TRBD2,TRBJ2-1,TGCGCCAGCAGCCAACCTCTGTTTGGACTATTCGGGAGGGCCTTTAACTACAATGAGCAGTTCTTC,CASSQPLFGLFGRAFNYNEQFF
TRBV2,NA,14,NA,TRBJ1-2,TGTGCCAGCAGTGTCCTCCGAGGAGATTATGGCTACACCTTC,CASSVLRGDYGYTF
TRBV11-2,NA,16,TRBD2,TRBJ2-7,TGTGCCAGCAGCCTCTGGGTAGCGGGAGCACACTACGAGCAGTACTTC,CASSLWVAGAHYEQYF
TRBV7-7,NA,13,NA,TRBJ2-7,TGTGCCAGCAGCTTAGCTGGGGCGAACGAGCAGTACTTC,CASSLAGANEQYF
TRBV4-3,few,18,NA,TRBJ2-7,TGCGCCAGCAGCCAAGCAATGGAGTTGGGCCGGAGCTCCTACGAGCAGTACTTC,CASSQAMELGRSSYEQYF
TRBV14,NA,15,TRBD2,TRBJ2-5,TGTGCCAGCAGCCAAGGGCTAGCGGGAGCAGAGACCCAGTACTTC,CASSQGLAGAETQYF
TRBV30,few,13,TRBD1,TRBJ1-5,TGTGCCTGGAGGACAGGGGGCAATCAGCCCCAGCATTTT,CAWRTGGNQPQHF
TRBV27,NA,15,NA,TRBJ2-2,TGTGCCAGCAGTCTTCAGCCCGCGAACACCGGGGAGCTGTTTTTT,CASSLQPANTGELFF
TRBV20-1,NA,10,NA,TRBJ1-2,TGCAGTGCTAGACAGGGTGGCTACACCTTC,CSARQGGYTF
TRBV7-3,NA,17,TRBD2,TRBJ2-5,TGTGCCAGCAGCTCCGGCCGTGCTAGCGGGAGCATTGAGACCCAGTACTTC,CASSSGRASGSIETQYF
TRBV19,NA,16,NA,TRBJ2-7,TGTGCCAGTAGTTGGGGATACTCACCGGCCCCCTACGAGCAGTACTTC,CASSWGYSPAPYEQYF
TRBV9,once,16,NA,TRBJ2-1,TGTGCCAGCAGCCTTGGGGCAGGGGAGTATCTAAATGAGCAGTTCTTC,CASSLGAGEYLNEQFF
TRBV5-1,once,13,NA,TRBJ1-5,TGCGCCAGCAGCGCCAATAGCAATCAGCCCCAGCATTTT,CASSANSNQPQHF